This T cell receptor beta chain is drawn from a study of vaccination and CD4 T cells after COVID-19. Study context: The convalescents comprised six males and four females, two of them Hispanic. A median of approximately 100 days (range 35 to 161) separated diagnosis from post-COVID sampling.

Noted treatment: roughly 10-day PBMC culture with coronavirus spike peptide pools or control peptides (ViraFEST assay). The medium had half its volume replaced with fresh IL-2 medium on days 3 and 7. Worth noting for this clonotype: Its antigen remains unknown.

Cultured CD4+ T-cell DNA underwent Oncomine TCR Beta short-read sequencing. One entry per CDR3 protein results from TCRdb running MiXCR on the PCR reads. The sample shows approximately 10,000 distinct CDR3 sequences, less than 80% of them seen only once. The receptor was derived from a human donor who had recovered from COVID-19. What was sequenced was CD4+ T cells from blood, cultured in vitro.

The CDR3, as DNA: TGTGCCAGCGGAATGGGACAGAGCTCCTACGAGCAGTACTTC. This codes for CASGMGQSSYEQYF. The chain employs TRBV2 and TRBJ2-7, with 7 bases fitting TRBD1. J lost 0 bases, V lost 8 bases, and 7 bases had no gene match. CDR1 and CDR2 from the germline V gene are SNHLY and FYNNEI. This CDR3 region has 14 residues.